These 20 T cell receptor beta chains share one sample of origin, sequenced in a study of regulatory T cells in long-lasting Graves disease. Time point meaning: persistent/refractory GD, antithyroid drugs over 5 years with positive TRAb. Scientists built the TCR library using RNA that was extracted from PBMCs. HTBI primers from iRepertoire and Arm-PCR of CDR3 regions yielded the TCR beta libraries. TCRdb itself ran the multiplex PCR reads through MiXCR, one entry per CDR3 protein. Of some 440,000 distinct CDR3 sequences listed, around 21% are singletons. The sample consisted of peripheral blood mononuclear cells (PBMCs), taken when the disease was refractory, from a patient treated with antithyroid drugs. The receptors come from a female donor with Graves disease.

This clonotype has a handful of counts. Here the CDR3 reads CASLPGLTGGANVLTF. CDR3 in DNA: TGTGCCAGCCTACCCGGTCTAACGGGTGGGGCCAACGTCCTGACTTTC. This chain links TRBV11-2 with TRBJ2-6; D call uncertain. The CDR3 has 16 residues. Germline-derived CDR1 and CDR2 are SGHAT and FQNNGV. The germline V and J ends were trimmed by 8 bases and 3 bases, with 17 bases remaining between them.

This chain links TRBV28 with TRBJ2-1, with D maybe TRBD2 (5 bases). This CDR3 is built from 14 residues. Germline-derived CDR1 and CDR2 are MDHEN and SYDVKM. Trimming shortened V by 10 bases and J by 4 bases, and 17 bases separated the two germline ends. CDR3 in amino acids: CATTRTSFYNEQFF. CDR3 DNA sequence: TGTGCCACCACCAGGACTTCCTTTTACAATGAGCAGTTCTTC. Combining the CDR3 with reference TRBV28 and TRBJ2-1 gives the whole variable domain DVKVTQSSRYLVKRTGEKVFLECVQDMDHENMFWYRQDPGLGLRLIYFSYDVKMKEKGDIPEGYSVSREKKERFSLILESASTNQTSMYLCATTRTSFYNEQFFGPGTRLTVL.

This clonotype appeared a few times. Here the CDR3 DNA reads TGTGCCAGCTCACCCTCGATGGGCGTCACCGGGGAGCTGTTTTTT. This translates into CASSPSMGVTGELFF. The chain couples TRBV18 to TRBJ2-2; D unresolved. The CDR3 runs 15 residues. Trimming took 3 bases from V and 4 from J, leaving 12 bases between them. Germline CDR1 KGHSH, CDR2 LQKENI.

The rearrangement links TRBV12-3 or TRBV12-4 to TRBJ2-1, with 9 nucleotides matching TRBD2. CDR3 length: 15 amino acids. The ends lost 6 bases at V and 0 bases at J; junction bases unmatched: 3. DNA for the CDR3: TGTGCCAGCAGGACACTAGCGGGCTCCTACAATGAGCAGTTCTTC. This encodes CASRTLAGSYNEQFF.

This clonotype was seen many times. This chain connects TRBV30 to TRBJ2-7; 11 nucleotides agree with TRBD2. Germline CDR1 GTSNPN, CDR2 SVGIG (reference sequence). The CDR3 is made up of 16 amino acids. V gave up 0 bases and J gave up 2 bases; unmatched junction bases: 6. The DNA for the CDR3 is TGTGCCTGGAGTGTACTAGTAGCGGGAGGGCCCTACGAGCAGTACTTC. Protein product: CAWSVLVAGGPYEQYF.

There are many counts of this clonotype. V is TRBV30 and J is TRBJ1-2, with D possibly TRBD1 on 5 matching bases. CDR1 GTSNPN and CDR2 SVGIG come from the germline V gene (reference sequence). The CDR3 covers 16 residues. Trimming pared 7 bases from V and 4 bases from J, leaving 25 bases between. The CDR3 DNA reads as TGTGCCTCCCTTTTGGGGGGTGTCACCACCCTCTATGGCTACACCTTC. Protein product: CASLLGGVTTLYGYTF. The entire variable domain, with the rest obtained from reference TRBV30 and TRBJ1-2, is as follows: SQTIHQWPATLVQPVGSPLSLECTVEGTSNPNLYWYRQAAGRGLQLLFYSVGIGQISSEVPQNLSASRPQDRQFILSSKKLLLSDSGFYLCASLLGGVTTLYGYTFGSGTRLTVV.

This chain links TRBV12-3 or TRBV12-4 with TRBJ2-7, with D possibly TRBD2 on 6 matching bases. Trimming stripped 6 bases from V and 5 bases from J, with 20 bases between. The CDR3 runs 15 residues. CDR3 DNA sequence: TGTGCCAGCAGCGTAGTGGGCGGGGCCCGAGACGAGCAGTACTTC. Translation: CASSVVGGARDEQYF.

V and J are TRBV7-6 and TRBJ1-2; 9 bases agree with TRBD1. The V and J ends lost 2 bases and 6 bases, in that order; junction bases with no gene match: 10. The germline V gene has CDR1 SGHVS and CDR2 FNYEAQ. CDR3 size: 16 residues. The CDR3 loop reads CASSLPGQGGFNGYTF. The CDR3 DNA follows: TGTGCCAGCAGCTTACCGGGACAGGGAGGATTCAATGGCTACACCTTC.

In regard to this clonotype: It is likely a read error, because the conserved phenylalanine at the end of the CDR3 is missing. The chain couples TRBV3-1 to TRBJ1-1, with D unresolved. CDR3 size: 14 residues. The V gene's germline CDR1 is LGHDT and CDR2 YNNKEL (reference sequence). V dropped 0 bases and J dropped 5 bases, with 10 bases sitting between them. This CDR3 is CASSQESLETEAFL. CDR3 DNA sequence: TGTGCCAGCAGCCAAGAATCCCTGGAAACTGAAGCTTTCCTT.

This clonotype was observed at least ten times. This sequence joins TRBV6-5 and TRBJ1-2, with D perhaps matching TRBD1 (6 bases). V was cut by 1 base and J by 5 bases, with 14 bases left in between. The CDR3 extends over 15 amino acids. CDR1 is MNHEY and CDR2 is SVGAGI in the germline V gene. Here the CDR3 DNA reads TGTGCCAGCAGTTACTATCCCACTGGACAGTATGGCTACACCTTC. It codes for CASSYYPTGQYGYTF.

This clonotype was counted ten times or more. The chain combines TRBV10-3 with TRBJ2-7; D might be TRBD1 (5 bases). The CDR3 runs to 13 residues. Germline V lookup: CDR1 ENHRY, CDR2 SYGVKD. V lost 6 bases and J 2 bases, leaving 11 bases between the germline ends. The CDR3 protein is CAIRDTLTYEQYF. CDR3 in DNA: TGTGCCATCAGGGACACTCTCACCTACGAGCAGTACTTC.

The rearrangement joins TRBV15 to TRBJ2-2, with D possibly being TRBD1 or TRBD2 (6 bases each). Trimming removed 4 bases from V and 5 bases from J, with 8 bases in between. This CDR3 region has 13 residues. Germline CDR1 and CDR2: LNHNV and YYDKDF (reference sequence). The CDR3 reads CATSKGGTGELFF. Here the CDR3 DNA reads TGTGCCACCAGCAAGGGGGGAACCGGGGAGCTGTTTTTT.

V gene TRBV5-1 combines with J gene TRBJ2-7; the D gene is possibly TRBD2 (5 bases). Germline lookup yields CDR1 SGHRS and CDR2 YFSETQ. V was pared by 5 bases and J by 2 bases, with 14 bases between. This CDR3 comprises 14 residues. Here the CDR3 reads CASRPAGVTYEQYF. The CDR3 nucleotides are TGCGCCAGCAGACCCGCCGGGGTTACCTACGAGCAGTACTTC.

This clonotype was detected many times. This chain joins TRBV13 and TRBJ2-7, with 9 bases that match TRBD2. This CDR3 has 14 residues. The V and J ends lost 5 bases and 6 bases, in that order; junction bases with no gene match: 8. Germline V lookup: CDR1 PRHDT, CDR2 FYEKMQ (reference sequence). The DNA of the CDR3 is TGTGCCAGCAGCGGTGGCGGGAGGGGCCTCGAGCAGTACTTC. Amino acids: CASSGGGRGLEQYF.

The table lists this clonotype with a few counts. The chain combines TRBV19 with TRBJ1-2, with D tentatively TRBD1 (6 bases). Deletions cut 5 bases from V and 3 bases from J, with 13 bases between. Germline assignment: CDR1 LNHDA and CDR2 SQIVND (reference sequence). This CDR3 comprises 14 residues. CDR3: CASSYRVRDYGYTF. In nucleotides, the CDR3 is TGTGCCAGTAGTTACAGGGTACGGGACTATGGCTACACCTTC.

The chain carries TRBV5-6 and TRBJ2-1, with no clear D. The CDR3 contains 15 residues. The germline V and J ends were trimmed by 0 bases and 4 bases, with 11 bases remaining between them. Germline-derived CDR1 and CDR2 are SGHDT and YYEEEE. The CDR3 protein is CASSLDFEGYNEQFF. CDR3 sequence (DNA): TGTGCCAGCAGCTTGGATTTTGAAGGTTACAATGAGCAGTTCTTC.

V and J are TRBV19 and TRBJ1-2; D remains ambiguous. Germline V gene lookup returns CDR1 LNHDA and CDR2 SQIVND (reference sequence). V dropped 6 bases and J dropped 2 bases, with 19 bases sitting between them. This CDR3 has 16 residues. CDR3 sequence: CASRRYGRGLNYGYTF. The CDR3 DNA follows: TGTGCCAGTAGGCGTTACGGGCGAGGCCTCAACTATGGCTACACCTTC.

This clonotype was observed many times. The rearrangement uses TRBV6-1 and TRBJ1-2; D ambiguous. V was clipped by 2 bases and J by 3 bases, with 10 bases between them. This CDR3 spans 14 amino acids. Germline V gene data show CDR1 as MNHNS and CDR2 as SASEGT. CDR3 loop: CASSELMAHYGYTF. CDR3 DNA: TGTGCCAGCAGTGAATTGATGGCCCACTATGGCTACACCTTC.

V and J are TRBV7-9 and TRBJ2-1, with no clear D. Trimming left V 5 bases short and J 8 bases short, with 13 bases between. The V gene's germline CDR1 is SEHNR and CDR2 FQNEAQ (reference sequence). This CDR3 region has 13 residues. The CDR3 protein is CASSRGGGDEQFF. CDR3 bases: TGTGCCAGCAGCCGCGGCGGTGGGGATGAGCAGTTCTTC.

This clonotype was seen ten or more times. This CDR3 reads CATSDGRLSYEQYF. CDR3 coding DNA: TGTGCCACCAGTGATGGCCGGCTTTCCTACGAGCAGTACTTC. The genes are TRBV24-1 and TRBJ2-7; no clear D gene. CDR3 length equals 14 residues. The V gene's germline CDR1 is KGHDR and CDR2 SFDVKD. Trimming left V 3 bases short and J 1 base short, with 9 bases between.